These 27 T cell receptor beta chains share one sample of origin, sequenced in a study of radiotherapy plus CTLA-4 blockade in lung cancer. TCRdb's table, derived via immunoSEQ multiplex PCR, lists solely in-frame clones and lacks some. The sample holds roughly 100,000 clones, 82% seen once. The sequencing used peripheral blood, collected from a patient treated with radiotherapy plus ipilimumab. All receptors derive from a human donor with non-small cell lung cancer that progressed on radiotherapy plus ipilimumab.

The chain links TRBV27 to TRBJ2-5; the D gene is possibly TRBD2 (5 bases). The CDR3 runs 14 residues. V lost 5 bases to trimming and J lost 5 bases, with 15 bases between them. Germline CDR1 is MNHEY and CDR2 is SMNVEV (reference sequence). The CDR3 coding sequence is TGTGCCAGCAGTCCAGCGGTTGTATTTGAGACCCAGTACTTC. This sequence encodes CASSPAVVFETQYF.

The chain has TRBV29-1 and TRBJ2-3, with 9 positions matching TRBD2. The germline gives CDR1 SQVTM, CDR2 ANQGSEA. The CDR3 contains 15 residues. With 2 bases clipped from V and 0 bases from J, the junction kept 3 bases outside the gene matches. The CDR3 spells CSVEKTSGSTDTQYF. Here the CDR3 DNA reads TGCAGCGTTGAAAAGACTAGCGGAAGCACAGATACGCAGTATTTT.

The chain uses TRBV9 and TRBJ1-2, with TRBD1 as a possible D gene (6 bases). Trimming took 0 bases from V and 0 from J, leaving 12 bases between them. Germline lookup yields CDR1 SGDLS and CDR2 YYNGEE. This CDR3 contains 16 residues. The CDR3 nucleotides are TGTGCCAGCAGCGTAGCTACCAGGGGAGCTAACTATGGCTACACCTTC. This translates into CASSVATRGANYGYTF.

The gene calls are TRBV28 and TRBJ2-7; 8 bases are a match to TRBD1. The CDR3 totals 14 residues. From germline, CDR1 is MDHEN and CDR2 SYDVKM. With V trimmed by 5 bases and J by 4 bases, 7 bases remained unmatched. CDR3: CASSIGQGSYEQYF. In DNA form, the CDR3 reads TGTGCCAGCAGTATCGGACAGGGAAGTTACGAGCAGTACTTC.

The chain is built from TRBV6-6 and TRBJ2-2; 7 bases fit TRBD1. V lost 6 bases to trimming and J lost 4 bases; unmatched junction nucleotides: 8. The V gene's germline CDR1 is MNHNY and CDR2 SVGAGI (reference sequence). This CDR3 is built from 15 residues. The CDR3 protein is CASSLTGSGTGELFF. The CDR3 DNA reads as TGTGCCAGCAGCTTGACAGGGTCAGGCACCGGGGAGCTGTTTTTT.

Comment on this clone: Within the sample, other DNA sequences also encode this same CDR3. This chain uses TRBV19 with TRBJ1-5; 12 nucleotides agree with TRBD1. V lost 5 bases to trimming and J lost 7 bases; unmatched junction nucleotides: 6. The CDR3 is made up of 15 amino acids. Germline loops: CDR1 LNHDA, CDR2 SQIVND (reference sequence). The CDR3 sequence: CASSPGQGAGQPQHF. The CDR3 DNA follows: TGTGCCAGTAGTCCGGGACAGGGGGCGGGACAGCCCCAGCATTTT.

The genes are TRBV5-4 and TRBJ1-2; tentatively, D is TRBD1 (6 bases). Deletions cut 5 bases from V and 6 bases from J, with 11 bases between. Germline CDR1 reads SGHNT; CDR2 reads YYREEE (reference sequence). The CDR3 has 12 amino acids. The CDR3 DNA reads TGTGCCAGCAGGGCAGGGGTGGATGGCTACACCTTC. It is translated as CASRAGVDGYTF.

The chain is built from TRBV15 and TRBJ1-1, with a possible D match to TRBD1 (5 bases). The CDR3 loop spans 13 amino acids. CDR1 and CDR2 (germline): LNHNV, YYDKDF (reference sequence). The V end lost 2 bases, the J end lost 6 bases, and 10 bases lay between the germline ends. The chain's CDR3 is CATSRTREAEAFF. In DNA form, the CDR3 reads TGTGCCACCAGCAGAACCAGGGAGGCTGAAGCTTTCTTT.

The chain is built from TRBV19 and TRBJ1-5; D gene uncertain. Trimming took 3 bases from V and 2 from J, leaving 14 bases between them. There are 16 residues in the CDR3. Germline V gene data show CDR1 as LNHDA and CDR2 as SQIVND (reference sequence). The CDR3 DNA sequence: TGTGCCAGTAGTATCTCGACCCCTCCGGGCAATCAGCCCCAGCATTTT. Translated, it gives CASSISTPPGNQPQHF. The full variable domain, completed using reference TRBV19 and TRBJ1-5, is DGGITQSPKYLFRKEGQNVTLSCEQNLNHDAMYWYRQDPGQGLRLIYYSQIVNDFQKGDIAEGYSVSREKKESFPLTVTSAQKNPTAFYLCASSISTPPGNQPQHFGDGTRLSIL.

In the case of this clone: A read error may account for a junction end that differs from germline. CDR3 sequence (DNA): TGTACCAGCAGCACAGGGGGTGGAACCGGGGAGCTGTTTTTT. Translated: CTSSTGGGTGELFF. The chain links TRBV5-6 to TRBJ2-2, with TRBD1 identical over 8 bases. This CDR3 is built from 14 residues. The germline V gene has CDR1 SGHDT and CDR2 YYEEEE.

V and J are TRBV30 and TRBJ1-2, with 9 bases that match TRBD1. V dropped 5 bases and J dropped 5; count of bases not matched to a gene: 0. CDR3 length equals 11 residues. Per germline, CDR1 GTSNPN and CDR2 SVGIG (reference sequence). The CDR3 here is CAWGQGYGYTF. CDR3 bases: TGTGCCTGGGGACAGGGGTATGGCTACACCTTC.

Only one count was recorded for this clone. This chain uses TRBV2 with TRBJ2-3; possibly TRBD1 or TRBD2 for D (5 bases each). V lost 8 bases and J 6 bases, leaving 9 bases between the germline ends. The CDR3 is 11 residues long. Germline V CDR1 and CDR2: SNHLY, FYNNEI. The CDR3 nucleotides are TGTGCCAGCGGCCGGGGCGATACGCAGTATTTT. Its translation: CASGRGDTQYF.

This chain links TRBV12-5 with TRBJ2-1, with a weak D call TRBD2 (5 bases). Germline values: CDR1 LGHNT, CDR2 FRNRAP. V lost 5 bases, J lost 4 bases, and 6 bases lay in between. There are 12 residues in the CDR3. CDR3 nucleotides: TGTGCTAGTGGTCGGGGTTACAATGAGCAGTTCTTC. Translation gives CASGRGYNEQFF.

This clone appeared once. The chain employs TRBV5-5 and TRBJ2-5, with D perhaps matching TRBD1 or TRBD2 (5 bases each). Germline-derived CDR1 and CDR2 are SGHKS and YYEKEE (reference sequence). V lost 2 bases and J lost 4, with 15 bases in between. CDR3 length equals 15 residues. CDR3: CASSFVMAGTETQYF. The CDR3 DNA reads TGTGCCAGCAGCTTTGTAATGGCAGGGACAGAGACCCAGTACTTC.

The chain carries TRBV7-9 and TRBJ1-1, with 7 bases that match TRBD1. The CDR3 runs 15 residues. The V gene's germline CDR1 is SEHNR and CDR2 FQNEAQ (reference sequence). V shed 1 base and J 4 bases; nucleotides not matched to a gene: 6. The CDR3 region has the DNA TGTGCCAGCAGCTTAGGGAGGCAGGGGGGCACTGAAGCTTTCTTT. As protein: CASSLGRQGGTEAFF.

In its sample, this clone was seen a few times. DNA of the CDR3: TGTGCCAGCGCTAGGGGCGTGAACACTGAAGCTTTCTTT. Translation gives CASARGVNTEAFF. The chain recombines TRBV19 with TRBJ1-1; tentatively, D is TRBD1 (5 bases). Germline CDR1 LNHDA, CDR2 SQIVND (reference sequence). The ends were cut back, 9 bases at V and 0 bases at J, with 11 bases in the middle. The CDR3 loop spans 13 amino acids.

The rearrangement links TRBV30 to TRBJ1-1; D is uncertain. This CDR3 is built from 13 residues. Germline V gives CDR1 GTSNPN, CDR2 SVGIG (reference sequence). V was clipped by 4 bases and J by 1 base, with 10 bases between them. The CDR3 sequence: CAWTTRGNTEAFF. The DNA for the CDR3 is TGTGCCTGGACCACCCGGGGGAACACTGAAGCTTTCTTT.

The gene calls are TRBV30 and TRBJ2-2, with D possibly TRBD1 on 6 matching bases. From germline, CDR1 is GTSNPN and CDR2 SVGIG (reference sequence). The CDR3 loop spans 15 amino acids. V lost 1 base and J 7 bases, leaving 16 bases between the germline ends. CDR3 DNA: TGTGCCTGGAGTGCGGTCAGGGGTCGAGGCGGGGAGCTGTTTTTT. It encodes CAWSAVRGRGGELFF.

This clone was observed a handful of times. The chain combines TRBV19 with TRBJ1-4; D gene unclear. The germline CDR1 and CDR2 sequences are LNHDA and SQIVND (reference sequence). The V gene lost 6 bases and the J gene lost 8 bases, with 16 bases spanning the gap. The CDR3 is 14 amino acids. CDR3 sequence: CASSLGRAEEKLFF. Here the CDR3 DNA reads TGTGCCAGTAGCCTCGGCCGGGCGGAGGAAAAACTGTTTTTT.

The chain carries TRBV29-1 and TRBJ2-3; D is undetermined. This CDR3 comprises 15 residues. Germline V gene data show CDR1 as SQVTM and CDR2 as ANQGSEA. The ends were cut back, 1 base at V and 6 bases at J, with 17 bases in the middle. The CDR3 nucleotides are TGCAGCGTTGAAGGGGTTTTAGGCCCAGGCGATACGCAGTATTTT. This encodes CSVEGVLGPGDTQYF.

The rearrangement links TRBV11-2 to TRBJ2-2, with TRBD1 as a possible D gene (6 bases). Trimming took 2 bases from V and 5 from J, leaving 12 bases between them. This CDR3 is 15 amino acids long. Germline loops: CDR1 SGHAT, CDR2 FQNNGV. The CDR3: CASSLRQGKTGELFF. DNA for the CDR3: TGTGCCAGCAGCTTACGGCAGGGGAAGACCGGGGAGCTGTTTTTT. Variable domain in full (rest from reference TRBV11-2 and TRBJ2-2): EAGVAQSPRYKIIEKRQSVAFWCNPISGHATLYWYQQILGQGPKLLIQFQNNGVVDDSQLPKDRFSAERLKGVDSTLKIQPAKLEDSAVYLCASSLRQGKTGELFFGEGSRLTVL.

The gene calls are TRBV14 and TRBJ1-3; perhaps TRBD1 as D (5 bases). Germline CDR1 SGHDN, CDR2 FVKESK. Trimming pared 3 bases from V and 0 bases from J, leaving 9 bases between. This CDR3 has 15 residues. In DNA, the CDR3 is TGTGCCAGCAGCCATCGGGGGGTCTCTGGAAACACCATATATTTT. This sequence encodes CASSHRGVSGNTIYF.

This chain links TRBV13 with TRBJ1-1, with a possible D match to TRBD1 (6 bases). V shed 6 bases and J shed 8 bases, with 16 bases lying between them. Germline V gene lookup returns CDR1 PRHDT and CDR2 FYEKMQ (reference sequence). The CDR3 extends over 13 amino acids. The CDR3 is CASSPTGYREAFF. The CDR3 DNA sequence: TGTGCCAGCAGTCCGACAGGATATCGAGAAGCTTTCTTT. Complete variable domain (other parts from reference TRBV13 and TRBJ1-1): AAGVIQSPRHLIKEKRETATLKCYPIPRHDTVYWYQQGPGQDPQFLISFYEKMQSDKGSIPDRFSAQQFSDYHSELNMSSLELGDSALYFCASSPTGYREAFFGQGTRLTVV.

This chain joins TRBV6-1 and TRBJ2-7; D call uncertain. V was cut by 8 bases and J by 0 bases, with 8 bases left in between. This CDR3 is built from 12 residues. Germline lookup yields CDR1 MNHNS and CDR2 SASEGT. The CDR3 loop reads CASQESSYEQYV. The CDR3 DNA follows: TGTGCCAGCCAAGAGAGCTCCTACGAGCAGTACGTC.

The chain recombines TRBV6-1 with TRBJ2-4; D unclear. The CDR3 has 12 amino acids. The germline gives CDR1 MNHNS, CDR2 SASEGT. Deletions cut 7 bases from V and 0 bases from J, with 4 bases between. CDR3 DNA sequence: TGTGCCAGCATGGTAGCCAAAAACATTCAGTACTTC. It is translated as CASMVAKNIQYF.

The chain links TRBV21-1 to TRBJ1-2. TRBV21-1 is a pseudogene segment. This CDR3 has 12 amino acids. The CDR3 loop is CASSITRIGYTF. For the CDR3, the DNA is TGTGCCAGCAGCATTACACGGATCGGCTACACCTTC.

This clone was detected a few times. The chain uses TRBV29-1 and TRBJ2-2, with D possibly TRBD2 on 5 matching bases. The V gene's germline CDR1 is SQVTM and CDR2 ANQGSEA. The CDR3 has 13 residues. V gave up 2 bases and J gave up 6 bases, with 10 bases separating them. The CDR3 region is CSVELGVSGELFF. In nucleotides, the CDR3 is TGCAGCGTTGAACTCGGGGTCTCCGGGGAGCTGTTTTTT.